These T cell receptor beta chains were read from a single sample in a study of graft-versus-host responses after intestinal transplantation. Clones were sequenced by immunoSEQ multiplex PCR, and TCRdb holds only the in-frame ones, with some missing. The sample yields around 21,000 clones, roughly 72% seen once. The sample here was ileum tissue, taken roughly 21 days after intestinal transplant. The receptors were sampled from a human patient who received an intestinal transplant, so some T cells may come from the graft donor. Both conserved end residues are part of each CDR3. The order of the fields is clone size, D gene, V gene, J gene, CDR3 DNA, CDR3 protein. The D gene is left open where the match is weak. The size of a clone is reported for some rows only, either as once, few or many, or as a class for expanded clones.

-	-	TRBV12-5	TRBJ2-6	TGTGCTAGTGGTTTGGTACGGGGGGCGGCTGGGGCCAACGTCCTGACTTTC	CASGLVRGAAGANVLTF
-	-	TRBV7-9	TRBJ2-1	TGTGCCAGCAGCCGACTAGTGTTTCACGAGCAGTTCTTC	CASSRLVFHEQFF
-	TRBD1	TRBV7-2	TRBJ2-7	TGTGCCAGCAGCTCCTGGACAGGGCGCTACGAGCAGTACTTC	CASSSWTGRYEQYF
-	TRBD1	TRBV7-9	TRBJ1-2	TGTGCCAGCGGGGGACAGGCCTATGGCTACACCTTC	CASGGQAYGYTF
-	TRBD2	TRBV11-3	TRBJ2-1	TGTGCCAGCAGCTCCAGCGGGGCGCATGAGCAGTTCTTC	CASSSSGAHEQFF
-	-	TRBV27	TRBJ1-6	TGTGCCAGCAGTTGGAGGGGAGGTTCACCCCTCCACTTT	CASSWRGGSPLHF
-	-	TRBV6-5	TRBJ2-7	TGTGCCACCCGTCCCCGAGCACCCGACGAGCAGTACTTC	CATRPRAPDEQYF
-	TRBD1	TRBV4-3	TRBJ1-2	TGCGCCAGCAGCCAGGGGTTCGGGACAGCCTTCTATGGCTACACCTTC	CASSQGFGTAFYGYTF
-	-	TRBV19	TRBJ2-7	TGTGCCAGTAGTATAGATATCGGGACAACCGACGAGCAGTACTTC	CASSIDIGTTDEQYF
few	-	TRBV4-1	TRBJ2-7	TGCGCCAGCAGCCCTGCACCGGGAGCCTACGAGCAGTACTTC	CASSPAPGAYEQYF
-	TRBD1	TRBV6-6	TRBJ1-1	TGTGCCAGCAGTTACACAGGGGGCTGGGCTGAAGCTTTCTTT	CASSYTGGWAEAFF
-	-	TRBV7-2	TRBJ2-1	TGTGCCAGCAGCCCGACCATCCCAGGGCACAATGAGCAGTTCTTC	CASSPTIPGHNEQFF
-	-	TRBV6-1	TRBJ2-7	TGTGCCGGCAGCGGTACCTACGAGCAGTACTTC	CAGSGTYEQYF
-	-	TRBV30	TRBJ1-2	TGTGCCTGGACGACGGGACCGGGGGGAAGCGCCTTC	CAWTTGPGGSAF
-	TRBD1	TRBV2	TRBJ2-1	TGTGCCAGCAGCTCGTGGCGACAGGGCAGCTCCTACAATGAGCAGTTCTTC	CASSSWRQGSSYNEQFF
-	TRBD1	TRBV11-2	TRBJ2-7	TGTGCCAGCAGCTTGGGACAGGGTTTCAACGAGCAGTACTTC	CASSLGQGFNEQYF
-	-	TRBV6-5	TRBJ1-1	TGTGCCAGCAGTCCCCTCGGTATGGGCGACACTGAAGCTTTCTTT	CASSPLGMGDTEAFF
-	TRBD2	TRBV19	TRBJ2-1	TGTGCCAGTAGTATCGCCGGGGGGGGACTAGCGGGGTACAATGAGCAGTTCTTC	CASSIAGGGLAGYNEQFF
few	TRBD2	TRBV29-1	TRBJ2-7	TGCAGCGTTATGGGTGGGGACTACTCCTACGAGCAGTACTTC	CSVMGGDYSYEQYF
-	-	TRBV6-4	TRBJ1-3	TGTGCCACTTTACCGGGATCTGGAAACACCATATATTTT	CATLPGSGNTIYF
-	-	TRBV5-6	TRBJ1-2	TGTGCCAGCAGCTTGGCCGCTAACTATGGCTACACCTTC	CASSLAANYGYTF
-	-	TRBV4-1	TRBJ2-7	TGCGCCAGCAGCCCTGGGAGCGGCCCGTCCTACGAGCAGTACTTC	CASSPGSGPSYEQYF
-	TRBD1	TRBV4-1	TRBJ2-1	TGCGCCAGCAGCCAAGCCCCCTGGACAGGATCCTACAATGAGCAGTTCTTC	CASSQAPWTGSYNEQFF
-	TRBD1	TRBV28	TRBJ2-7	TGTGCCAGCAGTTCACAGGGGGCGGACTACGAGCAGTACTTC	CASSSQGADYEQYF
once	TRBD2	TRBV4-3	TRBJ2-3	TGCGCCAGCAGCCAAGATATTGTCGTGCGGGGGGGCCGCGATACGCAGTATTTT	CASSQDIVVRGGRDTQYF
few	-	TRBV4-2	TRBJ1-1	TGTGCCAGCAGCTTGGGGCTGACACTTAACACTGAAGCTTTCTTT	CASSLGLTLNTEAFF
-	TRBD1	TRBV27	TRBJ2-5	TGTGCCAGCGGGACGTCCAGGGGGATAGGATTTGTTATTGAGACCCAGTACTTC	CASGTSRGIGFVIETQYF
once	TRBD2	TRBV4-2	TRBJ2-7	TGTGCCAGCAGCCAAGGATCTAGTGTGTCGCGGGAGCCCGAGCAGTACTTC	CASSQGSSVSREPEQYF
-	-	TRBV15	TRBJ2-3	TGTGCCACCAGCATACTAGGGGGGGGAGATACGCAGTATTTT	CATSILGGGDTQYF
-	-	TRBV10-2	TRBJ2-7	TGCGCCAGCGGGAGCTCCTACGAGCAGTACTTC	CASGSSYEQYF
-	TRBD2	TRBV5-4	TRBJ2-7	TGTGCCAGCAGCCAAGAGGATTTAGCGGGGAGTTACGAGCAGTACTTC	CASSQEDLAGSYEQYF
-	TRBD1	TRBV10-3	TRBJ2-7	TGTGCCATCAGCATACAGGGGCCGTCTACATCCTACGAGCAGTACTTC	CAISIQGPSTSYEQYF
once	-	TRBV10-3	TRBJ1-2	TGTGCCATTTTGATCTGGGGCCGCTTTAACTATGGCTACACCTTC	CAILIWGRFNYGYTF
-	-	TRBV29-1	TRBJ2-5	TGCAGCGTTGTCTCGAGGATTGGGACCCAGTACTTC	CSVVSRIGTQYF
-	-	TRBV25-1	TRBJ2-3	TGTGCCAGCAGTGTTGGGGCCCTAAGCACAGATACGCAGTATTTT	CASSVGALSTDTQYF
-	-	TRBV18	TRBJ1-1	TGTGCCAGCTCACCTTTCAGGGGCCGATTGAAAGCTTTCTTT	CASSPFRGRLKAFF
-	-	TRBV5-8	TRBJ2-7	TGTGCCAGCAGCCAAGAGTGGTACGGGGGTACCTACGAGCAGTACTTC	CASSQEWYGGTYEQYF